Shown below are 4 T cell receptor beta chains from a single sample sequenced in a study of blood T cell repertoires in COVID-19. This table comes from immunoSEQ multiplex PCR, and its TCRdb copy is limited to in-frame clones, with some not included. The sample includes 40,000 to 60,000 clones, about 86% of them seen just once. The specimen was peripheral blood. Source of these receptors: a man aged 80 or over with active COVID-19.

V is TRBV12-5 and J is TRBJ2-1; 14 positions agree with TRBD2. The CDR3 covers 15 residues. V gave up 4 bases and J gave up 11 bases; unmatched junction bases: 7. Germline V gene data show CDR1 as LGHNT and CDR2 as FRNRAP. CDR3 DNA sequence: TGTGCTAGTGGTTCTTGGACTAGCGGGAGGATAAAGCAGTTCTTC. Translated, it gives CASGSWTSGRIKQFF.

The rearrangement joins TRBV6-5 to TRBJ1-2; perhaps TRBD1 as D (5 bases). CDR3 length equals 13 residues. CDR1 and CDR2 (germline): MNHEY, SVGAGI. Trimming cost V 7 bases and J 7 bases, with 16 bases left between them. The CDR3 sequence is CASTSRGNGGYTF. As DNA, the CDR3 is TGTGCCAGCACTTCCCGGGGGAATGGTGGCTACACCTTC.

The rearrangement links TRBV5-1 to TRBJ2-1, with D unclear. CDR1 and CDR2 from the germline V gene are SGHRS and YFSETQ. This CDR3 spans 14 amino acids. The germline V and J ends were trimmed by 0 bases and 3 bases, with 7 bases remaining between them. DNA for the CDR3: TGCGCCAGCAGCTTGGTTTCAGACTACAATGAGCAGTTCTTC. Its translation is CASSLVSDYNEQFF.

This clone was recorded once. Its ends do not fully match the called genes, so a read error is possible. The genes are TRBV19 and TRBJ2-1; 8 positions agree with TRBD1. There are 13 residues in the CDR3. CDR1 is LNHDA, CDR2 SQIVND, per germline (reference sequence). The CDR3 DNA is TGTGCCAGTAGTGGGGACAGGTTTACTCGTGTGCTCTTC. Translating it yields CASSGDRFTRVLF.